This T cell receptor beta chain appears in the sequencing data of a study of CD8+ T cells in alopecia areata. Study summary: A regimen of oral tofacitinib, 5 to 10 mg twice daily, was given to treated patients.

RNA extraction was followed by reverse transcription into cDNA, which acted as the sequencing template. Generated by immunoSEQ multiplex PCR, the TCRdb table keeps only in-frame clones and is missing some. Among approximately 210,000 clones, around 60% were seen once, and the ten largest hold 3% to 3.5%. As to treatment: oral pan-JAK inhibitor, 5-10 mg twice daily. The CDR3 has 17 residues. CDR1 and CDR2 (germline): SGHNT, YYREEE (reference sequence). With 3 bases clipped from V and 4 bases from J, the junction kept 13 bases outside the gene matches. Study results and caveats: Tissue-resident alphabeta T cells belonging to normal skin likewise get sequenced within scalp specimens.

As to this clone: The antigen is unknown.

This clonotype was sampled from a human donor with alopecia areata. Sequenced here: CD4+ T cells sorted from blood, sampled at week 4, from a patient treated with tofacitinib. The chain has TRBV5-4 and TRBJ1-2; 9 nucleotides match TRBD1. CDR3 coding DNA: TGTGCCAGCAGCTCCCCTAAAACAGGGGGCTTCGGCTATGGCTACACCTTC. Amino acid sequence: CASSSPKTGGFGYGYTF. Combining the CDR3 with reference TRBV5-4 and TRBJ1-2 gives the whole variable domain ETGVTQSPTHLIKTRGQQVTLRCSSQSGHNTVSWYQQALGQGPQFIFQYYREEENGRGNFPPRFSGLQFPNYSSELNVNALELDDSALYLCASSSPKTGGFGYGYTFGSGTRLTVV.